Listed here are 28 T cell receptor beta chains from one sample, sequenced in a study of blood T cell repertoires in COVID-19. Clones were read by immunoSEQ multiplex PCR, and TCRdb kept only the in-frame ones, dropping some. Of about 71,000 clones listed, 82% are singletons. Material: peripheral blood. The source of these receptors is a woman older than 75 with acute or convalescent COVID-19.

This clone was seen only a few times. This chain joins TRBV27 and TRBJ2-7; 9 nucleotides line up with TRBD1. V lost 5 bases to trimming and J lost 2 bases; unmatched junction nucleotides: 4. Germline V gives CDR1 MNHEY, CDR2 SMNVEV (reference sequence). There are 14 residues in the CDR3. DNA for the CDR3: TGTGCCAGCAGTCTGGGACAGGGTGCCTACGAGCAGTACTTC. It codes for CASSLGQGAYEQYF.

The V and J genes are TRBV5-4 and TRBJ2-7; tentatively, D is TRBD1 (5 bases). The CDR3 sequence is 15 residues long. V was cut by 0 bases and J by 1 base, with 11 bases left in between. Germline CDR1 SGHNT, CDR2 YYREEE (reference sequence). CDR3 amino acids: CASSLGAGFSYEQYF. CDR3 coding DNA: TGTGCCAGCAGCTTGGGTGCAGGGTTTTCCTACGAGCAGTACTTC. The whole variable domain, filled in from reference TRBV5-4 and TRBJ2-7, reads ETGVTQSPTHLIKTRGQQVTLRCSSQSGHNTVSWYQQALGQGPQFIFQYYREEENGRGNFPPRFSGLQFPNYSSELNVNALELDDSALYLCASSLGAGFSYEQYFGPGTRLTVT.

The CDR3 spells CASSWTGSQPQHF. The CDR3 DNA reads TGCGCCAGCAGCTGGACAGGGAGTCAGCCCCAGCATTTT. The chain couples TRBV5-1 to TRBJ1-5; TRBD1 matches 8 bases. Germline V gene lookup returns CDR1 SGHRS and CDR2 YFSETQ. This CDR3 is 13 amino acids long. V was pared by 3 bases and J by 6 bases, with 2 bases of the junction left unmatched.

V and J are TRBV3-1 (or the pseudogene TRBV3-2) and TRBJ2-7, with 8 nucleotides matching TRBD2. Germline V lookup: CDR1 LGHDT, CDR2 YNNKEL (reference sequence). The CDR3 totals 17 residues. V was clipped by 0 bases and J by 2 bases; unmatched bases: 9. CDR3 amino acids: CASSQDPVIAGTYEQYF. CDR3 nucleotides: TGTGCCAGCAGCCAAGATCCGGTGATAGCGGGGACCTACGAGCAGTACTTC.

This chain connects TRBV3-1 (or the pseudogene TRBV3-2) to TRBJ2-7, with no clear D. This CDR3 contains 12 residues. CDR1 and CDR2 from the germline V gene are LGHDT and YNNKEL (reference sequence). Trimming took 1 base from V and 4 from J, leaving 5 bases between them. Here the CDR3 reads CASSQVHYEQYF. DNA of the CDR3: TGTGCCAGCAGCCAAGTTCATTACGAGCAGTACTTC.

This chain uses TRBV5-5 with TRBJ1-1; D is undetermined. The ends were cut back, 1 base at V and 3 bases at J, with 10 bases in the middle. The germline gives CDR1 SGHKS, CDR2 YYEKEE (reference sequence). The CDR3 has 14 amino acids. The CDR3, as DNA: TGTGCCAGCAGCTTGTACGGAGGAGACACTGAAGCTTTCTTT. Amino acid sequence: CASSLYGGDTEAFF.

The chain couples TRBV27 to TRBJ2-5; D may be TRBD1 (6 bases). This CDR3 spans 12 amino acids. Germline CDR1 and CDR2: MNHEY and SMNVEV (reference sequence). Trimming removed 2 bases at V and 9 bases at J, with 10 bases between. CDR3 nucleotide sequence: TGTGCCAGCAGTTTAAGGGGGAGATCCCAGTACTTC. It codes for CASSLRGRSQYF.

This chain connects TRBV7-8 to TRBJ2-5, with 11 bases lining up with TRBD2. Trimming took 1 base from V and 5 from J; bases not matched to a gene: 6. Germline loops: CDR1 SGHVS, CDR2 FQNEAQ. The CDR3 is 16 residues long. The CDR3 region is CASSLGLAGRMETQYF. In nucleotides, the CDR3 is TGTGCCAGCAGCTTAGGACTAGCGGGACGGATGGAGACCCAGTACTTC.

This chain connects TRBV9 to TRBJ2-1; D remains unclear. Germline assignment: CDR1 SGDLS and CDR2 YYNGEE. Trimming removed 0 bases from V and 0 bases from J, with 13 bases in between. This CDR3 has 17 residues. The DNA for the CDR3 is TGTGCCAGCAGCGTAGAGATTGGCAGAAGCTCCTACAATGAGCAGTTCTTC. This gives the protein CASSVEIGRSSYNEQFF.

The rearrangement uses TRBV5-4 and TRBJ2-5, with D perhaps matching TRBD1 (9 bases). The germline gives CDR1 SGHNT, CDR2 YYREEE (reference sequence). CDR3 length equals 16 residues. V shed 3 bases and J shed 9 bases, with 24 bases lying between them. CDR3 in amino acids: CASSYLAGTGSVSQYF. CDR3 in DNA: TGTGCCAGCAGCTACTTAGCGGGGACAGGGTCTGTGTCCCAGTACTTC.

The chain recombines TRBV6-5 with TRBJ2-1; 11 nucleotides line up with TRBD2. Trimming at V came to 8 bases and at J to 4 bases, leaving 4 bases not matched to a gene. The CDR3 extends over 14 amino acids. The germline gives CDR1 MNHEY, CDR2 SVGAGI. CDR3 bases: TGTGCCAGCTCTAGCGGGAGGTATTACAATGAGCAGTTCTTC. Protein sequence: CASSSGRYYNEQFF.

The count of this clone is one. V and J are TRBV7-8 and TRBJ2-7; TRBD2 agrees at 7 bases. CDR1 and CDR2 from the germline V gene are SGHVS and FQNEAQ. J was trimmed by 5 bases and V by 5 bases; bases with no gene match: 12. This CDR3 spans 15 amino acids. CDR3 sequence reads: CASSQLGGRVDEQYF. In DNA form, the CDR3 reads TGTGCCAGCAGCCAACTAGGCGGGAGAGTCGACGAGCAGTACTTC.

The chain uses TRBV4-3 and TRBJ2-1, with D possibly TRBD2 on 6 matching bases. Germline V CDR1 and CDR2: LGHNA, YSLEER. V was pared by 4 bases and J by 7 bases, with 11 bases between. The CDR3 consists of 13 residues. Here the CDR3 DNA reads TGCGCCAGCAGCCCGACTAGTCGAAATGAGCAGTTCTTC. Its protein is CASSPTSRNEQFF.

In its sample, this clone was seen once. J is TRBJ2-1 and V is TRBV28; tentative D call: TRBD1 (5 bases). Trimming took 5 bases from V and 7 from J, leaving 12 bases between them. CDR1 is MDHEN, CDR2 SYDVKM, per germline. The CDR3 covers 13 residues. CDR3 amino acids: CASSIDSSNEQFF. CDR3 coding DNA: TGTGCCAGCAGTATCGACAGTTCGAATGAGCAGTTCTTC.

The chain uses TRBV5-8 and TRBJ1-1; TRBD1 matches 7 bases. Germline lookup yields CDR1 SGHTS and CDR2 YDEGEE. The CDR3 contains 15 residues. J was trimmed by 4 bases and V by 0 bases; bases with no gene match: 6. The CDR3 is CASSLESGGITEAFF. CDR3 DNA sequence: TGTGCCAGCAGCTTGGAGTCAGGGGGGATCACTGAAGCTTTCTTT.

The V gene is TRBV24-1, the J gene TRBJ2-1; TRBD2 matches at 12 bases. The CDR3 spans 15 residues. V shed 4 bases and J 10 bases; nucleotides not matched to a gene: 7. Germline CDR1 reads KGHDR; CDR2 reads SFDVKD. CDR3 protein: CATSELSSGRVEQFF. CDR3 bases: TGTGCCACCAGTGAACTATCTAGCGGGAGGGTCGAGCAGTTCTTC.

The gene calls are TRBV5-5 and TRBJ2-7; TRBD1 matches at 9 bases. The junction had 11 bases not matched to a gene; V was cut back by 6 bases and J by 4 bases. Germline V lookup: CDR1 SGHKS, CDR2 YYEKEE (reference sequence). This CDR3 comprises 15 residues. CDR3 in amino acids: CASKVSGTGWYEQYF. CDR3 DNA sequence: TGTGCCAGCAAGGTATCCGGGACAGGGTGGTACGAGCAGTACTTC. The whole variable domain, filled in from reference TRBV5-5 and TRBJ2-7, reads DAGVTQSPTHLIKTRGQQVTLRCSPISGHKSVSWYQQVLGQGPQFIFQYYEKEERGRGNFPDRFSARQFPNYSSELNVNALLLGDSALYLCASKVSGTGWYEQYFGPGTRLTVT.

CDR3 nucleotide sequence: TGTGCCAGCAGCTCAACTACAGGGCCTCACGAGCAGTACTTC. It codes for CASSSTTGPHEQYF. The chain is built from TRBV7-2 and TRBJ2-7; a weak D match, TRBD1 (6 bases). Between the trimmed V and J ends, which lost 4 bases and 5 bases, there was a span of 15 bases. Germline V gives CDR1 SGHTA, CDR2 FQGNSA. CDR3 size: 14 residues. Full variable domain (outside the CDR3, taken from reference TRBV7-2 and TRBJ2-7): GAGVSQSPSNKVTEKGKDVELRCDPISGHTALYWYRQSLGQGLEFLIYFQGNSAPDKSGLPSDRFSAERTGGSVSTLTIQRTQQEDSAVYLCASSSTTGPHEQYFGPGTRLTVT.

The chain links TRBV20-1 to TRBJ1-5, with D uncertain. This CDR3 spans 11 amino acids. Germline assignment: CDR1 DFQATT and CDR2 SNEGSKA (reference sequence). V was pared by 4 bases and J by 6 bases, with 7 bases between. CDR3 loop: CSANRGQPQHF. The CDR3 region has the DNA TGCAGTGCTAACCGGGGTCAGCCCCAGCATTTT.

The chain has TRBV2 and TRBJ1-1; TRBD1 aligns across 9 bases. The length of the CDR3 is 15 residues. V dropped 3 bases and J dropped 5; count of bases not matched to a gene: 7. Germline CDR1 SNHLY, CDR2 FYNNEI. For the CDR3, the DNA is TGTGCCAGCAGTGAGGGGGGACAGGGAGGGACTGAAGCTTTCTTT. Translated: CASSEGGQGGTEAFF.

J is TRBJ1-5 and V is TRBV3-1 (or the pseudogene TRBV3-2); D is uncertain. Germline V gene sequence: CDR1 LGHDT, CDR2 YNNKEL (reference sequence). V shed 0 bases and J shed 1 base, with 4 bases lying between them. The CDR3 sequence is 14 residues long. CDR3 region: CASSQDRSNQPQHF. CDR3 sequence (DNA): TGTGCCAGCAGCCAAGACAGGAGCAATCAGCCCCAGCATTTT.

The V and J genes are TRBV18 and TRBJ1-5; 9 nucleotides line up with TRBD1. Trimming removed 0 bases from V and 6 bases from J; junction bases left unmatched: 3. This CDR3 has 15 amino acids. Germline CDR1 is KGHSH and CDR2 is LQKENI. The CDR3 spells CASSPPTGGFQPQHF. CDR3 in DNA: TGTGCCAGCTCACCACCAACAGGGGGCTTTCAGCCCCAGCATTTT.

CDR3 protein: CASSQMASSGRYEQYF. In DNA form, the CDR3 reads TGTGCCAGCAGCCAAATGGCCTCTAGCGGGAGGTACGAGCAGTACTTC. The V and J genes are TRBV14 and TRBJ2-7; 11 nucleotides align to TRBD2. With V trimmed by 2 bases and J by 4 bases, 7 bases remained unmatched. CDR3 size: 16 residues. Germline V gene data show CDR1 as SGHDN and CDR2 as FVKESK.

The sample holds a few counts of this clone. The chain links TRBV11-2 to TRBJ1-1, with D unclear. V lost 0 bases and J lost 7, with 3 bases in between. The CDR3 runs 11 residues. Germline V gene data show CDR1 as SGHAT and CDR2 as FQNNGV. The CDR3 DNA sequence: TGTGCCAGCAGCTTAGATCATGAAGCTTTCTTT. This translates into CASSLDHEAFF.

This chain joins TRBV28 and TRBJ2-5; D is uncertain. The ends were cut back, 6 bases at V and 8 bases at J, with 7 bases in the middle. The germline V gene encodes CDR1 MDHEN and CDR2 SYDVKM. This CDR3 has 10 amino acids. The CDR3 loop reads CASSQETQYF. CDR3 bases: TGTGCCAGCAGCCAGGAAACCCAGTACTTC.

The chain has TRBV28 and TRBJ1-6, with 9 bases aligning to TRBD1. The germline gives CDR1 MDHEN, CDR2 SYDVKM. The CDR3 loop spans 17 amino acids. With V trimmed by 3 bases and J by 12 bases, 15 bases remained unmatched. CDR3 DNA: TGTGCCAGCAGTTTTCCCAGGACAGGGGCCAAGGTTCAACCCCTCCACTTT. It is translated as CASSFPRTGAKVQPLHF.

This clone was seen just once. The genes are TRBV29-1 and TRBJ2-5; 7 bases match TRBD1. There are 12 residues in the CDR3. With V trimmed by 8 bases and J by 5 bases, 8 bases remained unmatched. Germline CDR1 is SQVTM and CDR2 is ANQGSEA. The CDR3: CSPRGRGETQYF. The CDR3 nucleotides are TGCAGCCCAAGGGGCAGGGGGGAGACCCAGTACTTC. Together with reference TRBV29-1 and TRBJ2-5, the CDR3 gives the full variable domain: SAVISQKPSRDICQRGTSLTIQCQVDSQVTMMFWYRQQPGQSLTLIATANQGSEATYESGFVIDKFPISRPNLTFSTLTVSNMSPEDSSIYLCSPRGRGETQYFGPGTRLLVL.

The chain employs TRBV14 and TRBJ2-5; TRBD2 agrees at 10 bases. Germline values: CDR1 SGHDN, CDR2 FVKESK. The CDR3 contains 19 residues. Losses at the gene ends were 3 bases for V and 4 bases for J; bases not matched to a gene: 17. CDR3 loop: CASSQEVGGLAGVRETQYF. DNA for the CDR3: TGTGCCAGCAGCCAGGAGGTTGGGGGTCTAGCGGGAGTTCGAGAGACCCAGTACTTC.